Below, one TCR beta chain is given with its context. Its specificity is not known. The data stem from a study of cytomegalovirus exposure and HLA in healthy donors. The overall study: Earlier findings included about 120 million unique TCR beta sequences obtained from about 179 million T cells. Study outcomes and limitations: As was reported, the HLA-A and HLA-B alleles of most subjects were accurately predicted from TCR beta sequences. Researchers reported that a few CMV-associated chains were confirmed in vitro as CMV antigen-specific.

The PCR contained 60 Vbeta and 13 Jbeta primers. The protocol was immunoSEQ multiplex PCR, while the TCRdb copy is restricted to in-frame clones and leaves out a portion. The sample table sets out some 200,000 clones. The sequence derives from a boy between 10 and 17 years old in good health and CMV-seronegative. The source material was PBMCs.

The CDR3 DNA follows: TGCAGTAAGAGACTGGGTGAGACCCAGTACTTC. Translating it yields CSKRLGETQYF. This rearrangement joins TRBV20-1 to TRBJ2-5; no clear D. Deletions cut 8 bases from V and 5 bases from J, with 12 bases between. The CDR3 loop spans 11 amino acids. The germline gives CDR1 DFQATT, CDR2 SNEGSKA (reference sequence).